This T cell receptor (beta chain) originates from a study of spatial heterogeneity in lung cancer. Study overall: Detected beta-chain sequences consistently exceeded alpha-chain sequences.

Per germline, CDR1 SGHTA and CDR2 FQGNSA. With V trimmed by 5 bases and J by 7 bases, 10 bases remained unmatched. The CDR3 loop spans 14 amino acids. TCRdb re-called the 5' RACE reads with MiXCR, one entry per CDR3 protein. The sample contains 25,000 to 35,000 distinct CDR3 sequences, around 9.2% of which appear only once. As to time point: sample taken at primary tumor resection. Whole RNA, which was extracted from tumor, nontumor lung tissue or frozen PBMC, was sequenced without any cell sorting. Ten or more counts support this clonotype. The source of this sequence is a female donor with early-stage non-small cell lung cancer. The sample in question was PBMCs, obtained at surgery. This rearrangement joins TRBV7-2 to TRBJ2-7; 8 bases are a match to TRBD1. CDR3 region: CASSLEARGREQYF. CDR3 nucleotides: TGTGCCAGCAGCCTGGAGGCCAGGGGGCGAGAGCAGTACTTC.